This record looks at one TCR beta chain sequence and its context. Its antigen is undetermined. The entry originates in a study of cytomegalovirus exposure and HLA in healthy donors. Study results and limitations: Analysis performed later showed TCR beta chains linked to HLA being more clonally expanded than equally common others.

PCR amplification relied on 60 Vbeta primers (plus 13 Jbeta primers). Sequenced by immunoSEQ multiplex PCR; TCRdb stores in-frame clones only, minus some. The data contain 40,000 to 45,000 clones, around two thirds of them singletons. Sample: PBMCs. The sequence was collected from a human donor in good health.

This CDR3 is CASSGTGNTIYF. The CDR3 DNA follows: TGCGCCAGCAGCGGGACAGGAAACACCATATATTTT. The V gene is TRBV5-1, the J gene TRBJ1-3; TRBD1 might be the D (6 bases). V was cut by 4 bases and J by 4 bases, with 6 bases left in between. Per germline, CDR1 SGHRS and CDR2 YFSETQ. The CDR3 is 12 amino acids.